The source of this T cell receptor (beta chain) is a study of T-cell memory formation after mild COVID-19. After 5'RACE with constant-segment primers, TCR alpha and TCR beta cDNA libraries carrying sample barcodes and UMIs were obtained. TCRdb re-called the 5' RACE reads with MiXCR, one entry per CDR3 protein. The sample shows 190,000 or so distinct CDR3 sequences, roughly 27% of them seen only once. The CDR3 contains 17 residues. Germline trimming cut 0 bases from V and 5 bases from J; bases unmatched to any gene: 12. CDR1 and CDR2 (germline): SGHRS, YFSETQ. The receptor comes from an adult woman who had mild COVID-19 (a few samples of this study predate the infection). Cell type and time point are not known. Sequencing was done on a sample of PBMCs or a T cell subset sorted from them (not recorded which). The chain is built from TRBV5-1 and TRBJ1-1, with 8 positions matching TRBD1. The CDR3 spells CASSLEGQGAGRTEAFF. CDR3 in DNA: TGCGCCAGCAGCTTGGAGGGGCAGGGGGCTGGGAGGACTGAAGCTTTCTTT.